Below are 10 T cell receptor beta chains sequenced from a single sample in a study of T cell changes during pregnancy in multiple sclerosis. Using immunoSEQ multiplex PCR, the repertoire was profiled, and TCRdb retains in-frame clones only, with some absent. The sample has about 92,000 clones; approximately 92% are singletons. Sequences were derived from peripheral blood, sampled in the first trimester of pregnancy. Receptor source: a female donor with multiple sclerosis, enrolled in a pregnancy study.

This chain links TRBV14 with TRBJ1-1; D gene uncertain. The CDR3 length is 16 residues. V dropped 3 bases and J dropped 0 bases, with 14 bases sitting between them. The germline V gene has CDR1 SGHDN and CDR2 FVKESK. CDR3 protein: CASSQIEVAVNTEAFF. As DNA, the CDR3 is TGTGCCAGCAGCCAGATCGAGGTTGCGGTGAACACTGAAGCTTTCTTT. Drawing the rest from reference TRBV14 and TRBJ1-1, the complete variable domain is EAGVTQFPSHSVIEKGQTVTLRCDPISGHDNLYWYRRVMGKEIKFLLHFVKESKQDESGMPNNRFLAERTGGTYSTLKVQPAELEDSGVYFCASSQIEVAVNTEAFFGQGTRLTVV.

V and J are TRBV27 and TRBJ2-1; 7 bases align to TRBD1. Germline lookup yields CDR1 MNHEY and CDR2 SMNVEV (reference sequence). The junction had 8 bases not matched to a gene; V was cut back by 1 base and J by 5 bases. This CDR3 comprises 16 residues. The CDR3 sequence: CASSLYPRDRNNEQFF. As DNA, the CDR3 is TGTGCCAGCAGTTTATATCCCCGGGACAGAAACAATGAGCAGTTCTTC.

This chain links TRBV27 with TRBJ2-2, with TRBD2 matching over 7 bases. V trimming: 6 bases; J trimming: 6 bases; junction bases outside the gene matches: 4. The germline V gene has CDR1 MNHEY and CDR2 SMNVEV (reference sequence). This CDR3 has 13 residues. CDR3 sequence reads: CASRAGRAGELFF. CDR3 sequence (DNA): TGTGCCAGCAGGGCGGGGAGGGCCGGGGAGCTGTTTTTT.

V gene TRBV21-1 combines with J gene TRBJ1-3; the table calls TRBD1, which could not be checked here. TRBV21-1 is noted as a pseudogene. CDR3 length: 18 amino acids. CDR3 region: CASSKGGQGVKSGNTIYF. CDR3 bases: TGTGCCAGCAGCAAAGGAGGACAGGGTGTTAAGAGTGGAAACACCATATATTTT.

This sequence joins TRBV5-1 and TRBJ1-2; D not resolved. The germline V gene has CDR1 SGHRS and CDR2 YFSETQ. V lost 4 bases, J lost 3 bases, and 13 bases lay in between. CDR3 length equals 14 residues. The CDR3 coding sequence is TGCGCCAGCAGCCGGGGTGAGGGTTACTATGGCTACACCTTC. Protein: CASSRGEGYYGYTF. Full variable domain (missing parts from reference TRBV5-1 and TRBJ1-2): KAGVTQTPRYLIKTRGQQVTLSCSPISGHRSVSWYQQTPGQGLQFLFEYFSETQRNKGNFPGRFSGRQFSNSRSEMNVSTLELGDSALYLCASSRGEGYYGYTFGSGTRLTVV.

This rearrangement joins TRBV28 to TRBJ1-1, with D possibly being TRBD1 (5 bases). CDR1 is MDHEN, CDR2 SYDVKM, per germline. This CDR3 has 14 amino acids. V lost 2 bases and J lost 1, with 8 bases in between. CDR3 DNA sequence: TGTGCCAGCAGTTTAATAGGGGCGAACACTGAAGCTTTCTTT. As protein: CASSLIGANTEAFF.

The rearrangement links TRBV9 to TRBJ2-1; 8 nucleotides align to TRBD2. Trimming cost V 3 bases and J 9 bases; bases outside gene matches: 11. Germline V lookup: CDR1 SGDLS, CDR2 YYNGEE. This CDR3 has 15 residues. In nucleotides, the CDR3 is TGTGCCAGCAGCGGCGGGACTAGTGGTCGCGCTGAGCAGTTCTTC. This gives the protein CASSGGTSGRAEQFF.

The genes are TRBV12-5 and TRBJ2-1, with TRBD2 identical over 11 bases. V lost 2 bases, J lost 12 bases, and 6 bases stayed unmatched. The CDR3 loop spans 14 amino acids. CDR1 is LGHNT and CDR2 is FRNRAP in the germline V gene. CDR3 loop: CASGLIPGTSGQFF. CDR3 DNA: TGTGCTAGTGGTTTGATCCCGGGGACTAGCGGGCAGTTCTTC.

This clone was picked up one time. The chain has TRBV5-1 and TRBJ1-5; D remains ambiguous. Trimming removed 0 bases from V and 0 bases from J, with 10 bases in between. Germline V gene lookup returns CDR1 SGHRS and CDR2 YFSETQ. The CDR3 sequence is 16 residues long. CDR3 residues: CASSLGAIDSNQPQHF. The DNA for the CDR3 is TGCGCCAGCAGCTTGGGGGCCATCGATAGCAATCAGCCCCAGCATTTT.

The chain couples TRBV28 to TRBJ2-7, with 8 bases matching TRBD2. Trimming took 7 bases from V and 0 from J; bases not matched to a gene: 14. This CDR3 contains 17 residues. Germline CDR1 is MDHEN and CDR2 is SYDVKM. CDR3 loop: CASTGGGHFPSSYEQYF. The DNA of the CDR3 is TGTGCCAGCACCGGGGGGGGCCACTTTCCAAGCTCCTACGAGCAGTACTTC.